Reported below is one T cell receptor (beta chain). Its antigen is unknown. The entry originates in a study of T cells in Graves' hyperthyroidism and ophthalmopathy. General study results and limits: Using 13 V-J features, a model discriminated ophthalmopathy from stable hyperthyroidism.

Amplified regions were TCR beta CDR3 sequences from RNA transcripts. Researchers ran a first-round RT-PCR on the TCR CDR3 using the HTBI primer set. TCRdb passed the multiplex PCR reads through MiXCR, listing each CDR3 protein once. The sample contains under 250,000 distinct CDR3 sequences, about a sixth of which appear only once. Germline V gene lookup returns CDR1 MGHRA and CDR2 YSYEKL. The trim removed 0 bases at V and 1 base at J, leaving 13 bases unmatched. The CDR3 has 19 residues. The chain links TRBV4-1 to TRBJ2-7; 9 bases are shared with TRBD1. The receptor comes from a man aged 50-60 years with Graves' hyperthyroidism. Sequencing was done on a sample of blood. The CDR3 bases are TGCGCCAGCAGCCAAGATCGGTGGACAGGGGTCGTTGGGTCCTACGAGCAGTACTTC. Translation gives CASSQDRWTGVVGSYEQYF.